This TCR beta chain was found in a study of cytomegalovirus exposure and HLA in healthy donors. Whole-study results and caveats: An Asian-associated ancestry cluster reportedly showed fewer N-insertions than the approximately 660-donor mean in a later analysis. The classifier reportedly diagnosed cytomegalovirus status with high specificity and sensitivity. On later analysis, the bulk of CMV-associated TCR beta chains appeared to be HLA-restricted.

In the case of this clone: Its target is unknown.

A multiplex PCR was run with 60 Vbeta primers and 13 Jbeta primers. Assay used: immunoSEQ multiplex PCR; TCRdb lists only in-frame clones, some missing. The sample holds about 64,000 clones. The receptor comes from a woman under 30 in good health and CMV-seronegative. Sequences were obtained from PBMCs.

CDR3 in DNA: TGTGCCAGCAGCCCGGGACTGAACACCGGGGAGCTGTTTTTT. Translated, it gives CASSPGLNTGELFF. The chain uses TRBV7-3 and TRBJ2-2; D may be TRBD2 (6 bases). Germline V gene data show CDR1 as SGHTA and CDR2 as FQGTGA. V was trimmed by 5 bases and J by 1 base, leaving 8 bases between them. This CDR3 has 14 amino acids.